This T cell receptor beta chain was retrieved from a study of blood T cell repertoires in COVID-19. Germline CDR1 reads LNHNV; CDR2 reads YYDKDF (reference sequence). The V gene lost 3 bases and the J gene lost 11 bases, with 16 bases spanning the gap. This CDR3 has 13 residues. Measured with immunoSEQ multiplex PCR; TCRdb has only the in-frame clones, and not every one. The sample yields more than 60,000 clones, roughly 82% seen once. The sample comprised peripheral blood. The chain combines TRBV15 with TRBJ1-1; D is possibly TRBD1 (6 bases). The TCR comes from an elderly woman with acute or convalescent COVID-19. The CDR3, as DNA: TGTGCCACCAGCAGCCACAGGGTTGTTGCGGCTTTCTTT. It codes for CATSSHRVVAAFF.